This TCR beta chain was recorded in a study of T cells in localized non-small cell lung cancer. Only in-frame clones appear in the TCRdb table, and some are missing; sequencing was by immunoSEQ multiplex PCR. The sample holds 65,000 to 80,000 clones; 65% to 85% are singletons and the top ten take 1.3%. V was clipped by 0 bases and J by 7 bases, with 14 bases between them. Germline CDR1 is SGHRS and CDR2 is YFSETQ. CDR3 length: 15 residues. Points from the study as a whole: When the top 100 tumor clones were examined, a median 57 of them also appeared in the adjacent lung, which was paired and uninvolved. Because sequencing included only one region (of the tumor), heterogeneity remains possible.

This clone has only one observation. Antigen: not known. The source of this sequence is a female donor older than 55 with stage I lung adenocarcinoma. This rearrangement joins TRBV5-1 to TRBJ2-1; D perhaps matches TRBD1 (5 bases). This specimen consisted of peripheral blood, obtained before any cancer treatment. The CDR3 reads CASSLVAGKGNEQFF. The CDR3 DNA sequence: TGCGCCAGCAGCTTGGTGGCAGGGAAGGGGAATGAGCAGTTCTTC. Using reference TRBV5-1 and TRBJ2-1 for the parts outside the CDR3, the full variable domain is KAGVTQTPRYLIKTRGQQVTLSCSPISGHRSVSWYQQTPGQGLQFLFEYFSETQRNKGNFPGRFSGRQFSNSRSEMNVSTLELGDSALYLCASSLVAGKGNEQFFGPGTRLTVL.